Presented here are 10 T cell receptor beta chains from one specimen sequenced in a study of PD-1 blockade in classical Hodgkin lymphoma. Method: immunoSEQ multiplex PCR; TCRdb's copy keeps in-frame clones and lacks some. Found here are approximately 100,000 clones, 83% of them singletons; the top ten hold over 15%. Time point indicated: cycle 4 day 1 (C4D1), after 6 weeks of nivolumab. Relapses following autologous stem cell transplantation were seen in all patients, with brentuximab vedotin exposure varying. Here the sequenced sample was peripheral blood mononuclear cells (PBMCs), taken before the fourth cycle of nivolumab. Receptor source: a human donor with classical Hodgkin lymphoma.

This clone was seen a few times. The chain couples TRBV29-1 to TRBJ2-1; 9 bases are shared with TRBD2. The J segment lost 1 base and the V segment lost 4 bases, leaving 5 bases of the junction unmatched. Germline CDR1 SQVTM, CDR2 ANQGSEA. The CDR3 has 15 residues. CDR3 DNA: TGCAGCGTTGGCAGCGCGGGAGGGTCCTACAATGAGCAGTTCTTC. Amino acid sequence: CSVGSAGGSYNEQFF.

This chain uses TRBV6-5 with TRBJ2-7, with 9 positions matching TRBD1. Germline V gene data show CDR1 as MNHEY and CDR2 as SVGAGI. J gave up 6 bases and V 8 bases, and 11 bases lay outside the gene matches. The CDR3 contains 14 residues. The CDR3 DNA reads TGTGCCAGCGCTAGGGGACAGGGACTGACCGAGCAGTACTTC. This translates into CASARGQGLTEQYF.

This clone was seen more than once but under ten times. The chain couples TRBV19 to TRBJ2-7; maybe TRBD1 (6 bases). The V and J ends lost 7 bases and 5 bases respectively, with 15 bases between them. This CDR3 is 13 amino acids long. Germline loops: CDR1 LNHDA, CDR2 SQIVND (reference sequence). CDR3 residues: CASKETGLNEQYF. The CDR3 DNA sequence: TGTGCCAGTAAGGAGACAGGTCTGAACGAGCAGTACTTC. The full variable domain, its missing parts supplied by reference TRBV19 and TRBJ2-7, is DGGITQSPKYLFRKEGQNVTLSCEQNLNHDAMYWYRQDPGQGLRLIYYSQIVNDFQKGDIAEGYSVSREKKESFPLTVTSAQKNPTAFYLCASKETGLNEQYFGPGTRLTVT.

This clone was counted only a few times. This rearrangement joins TRBV30 to TRBJ2-7; 13 bases agree with TRBD2. Germline-derived CDR1 and CDR2 are GTSNPN and SVGIG (reference sequence). V was pared by 0 bases and J by 2 bases, with 4 bases of the junction left unmatched. The CDR3 runs 16 residues. The CDR3 sequence is CAWSVLAGGIAYEQYF. CDR3 DNA: TGTGCCTGGAGTGTACTAGCGGGAGGGATAGCCTACGAGCAGTACTTC.

The rearrangement joins TRBV6-6 to TRBJ2-2, with 9 positions matching TRBD1. The CDR3 is 14 amino acids. Germline values: CDR1 MNHNY, CDR2 SVGAGI (reference sequence). The ends lost 10 bases at V and 7 bases at J; junction bases unmatched: 10. The CDR3 DNA is TGTGCCACCACAGGACAGGGGAGAGACGGGGAGCTGTTTTTT. It yields the protein CATTGQGRDGELFF.

The chain is built from TRBV5-4 and TRBJ2-5; 10 bases are a match to TRBD2. CDR1 and CDR2 (germline): SGHNT, YYREEE (reference sequence). The CDR3 has 18 residues. V lost 4 bases to trimming and J lost 4 bases; unmatched junction nucleotides: 16. The CDR3 here is CASSPKVLSGRGGETQYF. In DNA, the CDR3 is TGTGCCAGCAGCCCAAAAGTGCTCAGCGGGAGGGGGGGAGAGACCCAGTACTTC.

This rearrangement joins TRBV30 to TRBJ2-7, with D perhaps TRBD2 (7 bases). V shed 2 bases and J shed 2 bases, with 10 bases lying between them. CDR3 length equals 13 residues. The germline V gene encodes CDR1 GTSNPN and CDR2 SVGIG (reference sequence). Written as DNA, the CDR3 is TGTGCCTGGAGTACGGGGGGCCCCTACGAGCAGTACTTC. Protein product: CAWSTGGPYEQYF.

This chain connects TRBV5-4 to TRBJ2-5, with D perhaps TRBD2 (5 bases). Germline CDR1 SGHNT, CDR2 YYREEE (reference sequence). The ends were cut back, 1 base at V and 5 bases at J, with 15 bases in the middle. The CDR3 length is 15 residues. As DNA, the CDR3 is TGTGCCAGCAGCTTGAGACACCTCCCGGGGGAGACCCAGTACTTC. Translation gives CASSLRHLPGETQYF.

The chain combines TRBV5-1 with TRBJ2-1, with D tentatively TRBD1 (6 bases). Per the germline V gene, CDR1 is SGHRS and CDR2 is YFSETQ. The CDR3 is made up of 16 amino acids. V was shortened by 1 base and J by 7 bases, with 18 bases between the two germline ends. CDR3 protein: CASSLSPQGIGNEQFF. The CDR3 region has the DNA TGCGCCAGCAGCTTGTCCCCCCAGGGGATCGGGAATGAGCAGTTCTTC.

This chain uses TRBV5-1 with TRBJ2-1; tentative D call: TRBD1 (5 bases). There are 16 residues in the CDR3. The germline gives CDR1 SGHRS, CDR2 YFSETQ. The V end was cut by 0 bases, the J end by 8 bases, with 18 bases between. DNA for the CDR3: TGCGCCAGCAGCTTGGCCAAGGGGTTAGTTCGGGATGAGCAGTTCTTC. Translated: CASSLAKGLVRDEQFF. Complete variable domain (other parts from reference TRBV5-1 and TRBJ2-1): KAGVTQTPRYLIKTRGQQVTLSCSPISGHRSVSWYQQTPGQGLQFLFEYFSETQRNKGNFPGRFSGRQFSNSRSEMNVSTLELGDSALYLCASSLAKGLVRDEQFFGPGTRLTVL.